Shown below are 21 T cell receptor beta chains from a single sample sequenced in a study of shared clonotypes between healthy human individuals. Generated by immunoSEQ multiplex PCR, the TCRdb table keeps only in-frame clones and is missing some. The sample includes over 850,000 clones, about 80% of them seen just once. Sequenced sample: memory CD4+ T cells from PBMCs. Subset described: CD45RA-negative fraction. These receptors all come from a man younger than 35 in good health. Some clones in this sample may be carry-over from other donors' samples.

In regard to this clone: The identical CDR3 is also encoded by other nucleotide sequences in the sample. This chain joins TRBV7-2 and TRBJ2-2; 7 nucleotides align to TRBD2. The CDR3 length is 15 residues. Trimming removed 1 base from V and 3 bases from J; junction bases left unmatched: 2. The germline V gene has CDR1 SGHTA and CDR2 FQGNSA. The CDR3 DNA follows: TGTGCCAGCAGCTTAGAAGCGGGGTACACCGGGGAGCTGTTTTTT. Protein sequence: CASSLEAGYTGELFF. The variable domain in full, with the rest retrieved from reference TRBV7-2 and TRBJ2-2, is GAGVSQSPSNKVTEKGKDVELRCDPISGHTALYWYRQSLGQGLEFLIYFQGNSAPDKSGLPSDRFSAERTGGSVSTLTIQRTQQEDSAVYLCASSLEAGYTGELFFGEGSRLTVL.

In its sample, this clone was seen a few times. The chain uses TRBV30 and TRBJ2-2; D may be TRBD1 (6 bases). This CDR3 is 14 amino acids long. Germline V gene sequence: CDR1 GTSNPN, CDR2 SVGIG (reference sequence). V was pared by 4 bases and J by 1 base, with 10 bases between. As DNA, the CDR3 is TGTGCCTGGAACCCGACAGGGAACACCGGGGAGCTGTTTTTT. It encodes CAWNPTGNTGELFF.

The chain couples TRBV18 to TRBJ2-7; D may be TRBD1 (5 bases). Germline V CDR1 and CDR2: KGHSH, LQKENI. This CDR3 comprises 12 residues. With 8 bases removed from V and 7 bases from J, the gap between germline ends came to 15 bases. As DNA, the CDR3 is TGTGCCAGCGCACAGGTCTTTGGGGAGCAGTACTTC. Encoded protein: CASAQVFGEQYF.

V usage is TRBV27 and J usage is TRBJ2-7, with D perhaps matching TRBD1 or TRBD2 (5 bases each). This CDR3 is built from 16 residues. Germline V lookup: CDR1 MNHEY, CDR2 SMNVEV (reference sequence). V lost 2 bases, J lost 2 bases, and 16 bases lay in between. DNA for the CDR3: TGTGCCAGCAGTTTAGGGACGACCGGATATACCTACGAGCAGTACTTC. Its protein is CASSLGTTGYTYEQYF.

The chain has TRBV6-5 and TRBJ2-7, with a weak D call TRBD1 (6 bases). The length of the CDR3 is 15 residues. Trimming took off 6 bases at V and 7 bases at J, with 22 bases between the two ends. Germline CDR1 reads MNHEY; CDR2 reads SVGAGI. The CDR3 protein is CASSRDSGDFREQYF. The CDR3 DNA reads TGTGCCAGCAGCCGAGACTCAGGGGATTTCAGAGAGCAGTACTTC.

The chain recombines TRBV6-5 with TRBJ2-7, with TRBD2 as a possible D gene (6 bases). The CDR3 spans 15 residues. V shed 3 bases and J shed 5 bases, with 17 bases lying between them. Germline values: CDR1 MNHEY, CDR2 SVGAGI. The CDR3 nucleotides read TGTGCCAGCAGTTATAGCGGCTCATCTCACAACGAGCAGTACTTC. Its translation: CASSYSGSSHNEQYF.

This chain connects TRBV5-4 to TRBJ2-3, with D possibly matching TRBD2 (5 bases). Germline V gene data show CDR1 as SGHNT and CDR2 as YYREEE (reference sequence). V was clipped by 1 base and J by 3 bases, with 12 bases between them. The length of the CDR3 is 15 residues. CDR3 DNA: TGTGCCAGCAGCTTGTTTCGGGGTGGAACAGATACGCAGTATTTT. Its protein product is CASSLFRGGTDTQYF.

CDR3 sequence (DNA): TGTGCCTGGAGGGGGGACAGCTTCTATGGCTACACCTTC. Protein sequence: CAWRGDSFYGYTF. V and J are TRBV30 and TRBJ1-2, with 7 bases lining up with TRBD1. The V segment lost 3 bases and the J segment 4 bases; nucleotides outside the gene matches: 5. This CDR3 region has 13 residues. Germline values: CDR1 GTSNPN, CDR2 SVGIG (reference sequence).

The rearrangement links TRBV19 to TRBJ2-5; 8 bases map to TRBD1. CDR1 is LNHDA and CDR2 is SQIVND in the germline V gene (reference sequence). After removal of 4 bases from V and 2 bases from J, the junction contained 6 bases not matched to a gene. CDR3 length: 15 amino acids. CDR3 sequence: CASSTRQGRQETQYF. DNA for the CDR3: TGTGCCAGTAGTACCAGACAGGGGAGACAAGAGACCCAGTACTTC. Together with reference TRBV19 and TRBJ2-5, the CDR3 gives the full variable domain: DGGITQSPKYLFRKEGQNVTLSCEQNLNHDAMYWYRQDPGQGLRLIYYSQIVNDFQKGDIAEGYSVSREKKESFPLTVTSAQKNPTAFYLCASSTRQGRQETQYFGPGTRLLVL.

This clone was observed a few times. For the CDR3, the DNA is TGTGTTACATTTTCCTGGACTAGTGCCGAGCAGTACTTC. Translated, it gives CVTFSWTSAEQYF. This chain connects TRBV28 to TRBJ2-7, with 7 bases aligning to TRBD2. The germline gives CDR1 MDHEN, CDR2 SYDVKM. This CDR3 is built from 13 residues.

The chain has TRBV5-4 and TRBJ1-2, with D unresolved. CDR3 length: 15 residues. The germline V and J ends were trimmed by 0 bases and 3 bases, with 12 bases remaining between them. Germline CDR1 SGHNT, CDR2 YYREEE (reference sequence). CDR3 coding DNA: TGTGCCAGCAGCTTGGCCATGGGTCGAGACTATGGCTACACCTTC. Protein product: CASSLAMGRDYGYTF.

The V call is TRBV6-5, the J call TRBJ2-3; weak D call: TRBD2 (5 bases). CDR3 length: 15 residues. Germline lookup yields CDR1 MNHEY and CDR2 SVGAGI. Trimming removed 4 bases at V and 3 bases at J, with 14 bases between. The CDR3 DNA reads as TGTGCCAGCAGTTCGCGGGCCTTTGCGACAGATACGCAGTATTTT. It specifies CASSSRAFATDTQYF.

This clone appeared a few times. The same CDR3 is also encoded by other DNA sequences in this sample. This chain connects TRBV10-3 to TRBJ2-3; 8 bases map to TRBD2. V dropped 6 bases and J dropped 3; count of bases not matched to a gene: 8. This CDR3 is built from 15 residues. Germline V lookup: CDR1 ENHRY, CDR2 SYGVKD. The CDR3 bases are TGTGCCATCAGGCCCCTAGCGGGCGGGACAGATACGCAGTATTTT. The encoded protein is CAIRPLAGGTDTQYF.

The chain has TRBV6-5 and TRBJ2-5; 9 bases match TRBD2. V shed 6 bases, J shed 4 bases, and the junction held 6 bases outside the gene matches. This CDR3 has 14 residues. Looked up from germline, CDR1 is MNHEY and CDR2 is SVGAGI. The CDR3 DNA reads as TGTGCCAGCAGACGGCGGGAGGGCATAGAGACCCAGTACTTC. As protein: CASRRREGIETQYF.

The chain is built from TRBV6-1 and TRBJ1-2; D uncertain. The CDR3 contains 12 residues. CDR1 is MNHNS, CDR2 SASEGT, per germline. V gave up 4 bases and J gave up 9 bases, with 12 bases separating them. The CDR3 spells CASSGSPQSYTF. CDR3 nucleotide sequence: TGTGCCAGCAGTGGGTCTCCCCAGAGCTACACCTTC.

The V call is TRBV28, the J call TRBJ1-2; TRBD1 aligns across 9 bases. This CDR3 contains 16 residues. Trimming cost V 4 bases and J 3 bases; bases outside gene matches: 9. Per germline, CDR1 MDHEN and CDR2 SYDVKM. This chain's CDR3 is CASSSGTGTGHYGYTF. The CDR3 DNA sequence: TGTGCCAGCAGTTCAGGGACAGGGACGGGCCACTATGGCTACACCTTC.

The chain combines TRBV29-1 with TRBJ2-7; 7 bases align to TRBD2. J lost 5 bases, V lost 5 bases, and 12 bases had no gene match. The length of the CDR3 is 14 residues. Germline CDR1 is SQVTM and CDR2 is ANQGSEA. Here the CDR3 DNA reads TGCAGCGTTAGAGGTGGACTAGGAGGCGACGAGCAGTACTTC. Translating gives CSVRGGLGGDEQYF.

With regard to this clone: It may be a read error: a sequence one base away is much more abundant. This same CDR3 is encoded by further DNA sequences in the sample. This rearrangement joins TRBV30 to TRBJ2-2; no reliable D call. The CDR3 is made up of 13 amino acids. Trimming cost V 4 bases and J 1 base, with 7 bases left between them. Germline V CDR1 and CDR2: GTSNPN, SVGIG (reference sequence). Written as DNA, the CDR3 is TGTGCCTGGACTAGGCGGAACACCGGGGAGCTGTTTTTT. Amino acid sequence: CAWTRRNTGELFF.

V gene TRBV4-2 combines with J gene TRBJ2-7, with a tentative D call TRBD2 (7 bases). Trimming took off 0 bases at V and 3 bases at J, with 18 bases between the two ends. The CDR3 contains 17 residues. Looked up from germline, CDR1 is LGHNA and CDR2 is YNFKEQ. In DNA, the CDR3 is TGTGCCAGCAGCCAAGATGGGGGGGGCGGGTCAGTCTACGAGCAGTACTTC. Amino acid sequence: CASSQDGGGGSVYEQYF.

The chain uses TRBV7-7 and TRBJ2-5; a weak D match, TRBD1 (5 bases). Germline V gene sequence: CDR1 SSHAT, CDR2 FNYEAQ (reference sequence). This CDR3 has 14 residues. With 4 bases removed from V and 5 bases from J, the gap between germline ends came to 14 bases. CDR3 amino acids: CASSSGMKGETQYF. As DNA, the CDR3 is TGTGCCAGCAGCTCCGGCATGAAGGGGGAGACCCAGTACTTC.

V is TRBV7-9 and J is TRBJ2-3, with a tentative D call TRBD2 (7 bases). The CDR3 has 12 amino acids. Germline CDR1 is SEHNR and CDR2 is FQNEAQ (reference sequence). Trimming took off 4 bases at V and 10 bases at J, with 12 bases between the two ends. CDR3 DNA: TGTGCCAGCAGCTCCAGGGGAGGGGCGCAGTATTTT. Translated, it gives CASSSRGGAQYF.